What follows are 17 T cell receptor beta chains derived from one specimen sequenced in a study of cytomegalovirus exposure and HLA in healthy donors. The study ran its PCR with 60 Vbeta and 13 Jbeta primers. The method was immunoSEQ multiplex PCR; TCRdb's version includes in-frame clones alone and lacks a portion of them. In total, the table holds 130,000 or so clones. The specimen was PBMCs. Receptors were obtained from a woman between 40 and 50 years old in good health and CMV-seronegative.

This rearrangement joins TRBV19 to TRBJ1-5; D perhaps matches TRBD1 (6 bases). V was clipped by 9 bases and J by 2 bases, with 14 bases between them. The CDR3 runs 14 residues. From germline, CDR1 is LNHDA and CDR2 SQIVND (reference sequence). CDR3 DNA: TGTGCCAGCGGGGGAGGGGGGCGCAATCAGCCCCAGCATTTT. This codes for CASGGGGRNQPQHF.

V usage is TRBV27 and J usage is TRBJ1-5; D gene ambiguous. The V end was cut by 5 bases, the J end by 4 bases, with 12 bases between. The CDR3 spans 14 residues. The V gene's germline CDR1 is MNHEY and CDR2 SMNVEV (reference sequence). CDR3 loop: CASSIGGSNQPQHF. The CDR3 coding sequence is TGTGCCAGCAGTATAGGAGGGTCTAATCAGCCCCAGCATTTT.

Notes on this clone: Different DNA sequences within this sample yield the same CDR3. The rearrangement joins TRBV7-9 to TRBJ2-2; D not certain. There are 14 residues in the CDR3. Per germline, CDR1 SEHNR and CDR2 FQNEAQ (reference sequence). V lost 1 base and J 1 base, leaving 4 bases between the germline ends. CDR3 DNA sequence: TGTGCCAGCAGCTTAGGGCAGAACACCGGGGAGCTGTTTTTT. Its translation is CASSLGQNTGELFF.

The chain uses TRBV4-2 and TRBJ2-7, with D possibly being TRBD2 (5 bases). The V end was cut by 4 bases, the J end by 4 bases, with 17 bases between. This CDR3 contains 15 residues. Germline V gene data show CDR1 as LGHNA and CDR2 as YNFKEQ. The CDR3 reads CASSPAAAGLYEQYF. CDR3 in DNA: TGTGCCAGCAGCCCGGCCGCCGCCGGACTTTACGAGCAGTACTTC.

The genes are TRBV4-2 and TRBJ1-2; TRBD1 agrees at 8 bases. V was pared by 4 bases and J by 1 base, with 5 bases of the junction left unmatched. This CDR3 has 15 amino acids. Germline CDR1 is LGHNA and CDR2 is YNFKEQ. CDR3 in amino acids: CASSREDRDNYGYTF. DNA for the CDR3: TGTGCCAGCAGCCGGGAGGACAGGGATAACTATGGCTACACCTTC.

The rearrangement links TRBV7-2 to TRBJ2-3; 12 nucleotides agree with TRBD2. The CDR3 spans 17 residues. J gave up 3 bases and V 1 base, and 5 bases lay outside the gene matches. Germline V CDR1 and CDR2: SGHTA, FQGNSA. This CDR3 reads CASSLVASGGATDTQYF. CDR3 nucleotides: TGTGCCAGCAGCTTAGTGGCTAGCGGGGGGGCAACAGATACGCAGTATTTT.

This sequence joins TRBV28 and TRBJ2-7; weak D call: TRBD2 (5 bases). Germline loops: CDR1 MDHEN, CDR2 SYDVKM. The length of the CDR3 is 15 residues. With 4 bases removed from V and 0 bases from J, the gap between germline ends came to 13 bases. The CDR3 loop is CASSSPPGGSYEQYV. CDR3 bases: TGTGCCAGCAGTTCTCCACCTGGAGGCTCCTACGAGCAGTACGTC.

The gene calls are TRBV11-2 and TRBJ1-1, with 7 bases matching TRBD1. CDR1 is SGHAT, CDR2 FQNNGV, per germline. Unmatched junction bases numbered 5, after V lost 5 bases and J lost 2 bases. CDR3 length equals 14 residues. The CDR3 loop reads CASSPNRGNTEAFF. The CDR3 coding sequence is TGTGCCAGCAGCCCGAACAGGGGTAACACTGAAGCTTTCTTT.

The V call is TRBV11-3, the J call TRBJ2-2; 7 nucleotides align to TRBD1. The CDR3 sequence is 15 residues long. J gave up 3 bases and V 1 base, and 2 bases lay outside the gene matches. From germline, CDR1 is SGHNT and CDR2 YENEEA. CDR3 nucleotide sequence: TGTGCCAGCAGCTTAGTTCAGGGGGACACCGGGGAGCTGTTTTTT. This gives the protein CASSLVQGDTGELFF.

The chain has TRBV29-1 and TRBJ2-7; D gene ambiguous. The CDR3 has 12 amino acids. V was shortened by 7 bases and J by 2 bases, with 12 bases between the two germline ends. Germline-derived CDR1 and CDR2 are SQVTM and ANQGSEA. CDR3 region: CSGVADTYEQYF. The CDR3 DNA reads as TGCAGCGGGGTGGCAGACACCTACGAGCAGTACTTC.

This rearrangement joins TRBV4-3 to TRBJ2-2; 7 bases are shared with TRBD2. The junction had 15 bases not matched to a gene; V was cut back by 4 bases and J by 4 bases. The germline V gene has CDR1 LGHNA and CDR2 YSLEER. This CDR3 is built from 18 residues. This CDR3 reads CASSPADLRGEFTGELFF. The CDR3 nucleotides are TGCGCCAGCAGCCCGGCTGATTTACGGGGGGAATTCACCGGGGAGCTGTTTTTT.

The V and J genes are TRBV10-3 and TRBJ2-7, with 8 bases identical to TRBD2. With 7 bases clipped from V and 0 bases from J, the junction kept 5 bases outside the gene matches. The germline CDR1 and CDR2 sequences are ENHRY and SYGVKD. CDR3 length: 14 amino acids. Written as DNA, the CDR3 is TGTGCCATCAACCCGGGGGGGAGCTCCTACGAGCAGTACGTC. Its protein product is CAINPGGSSYEQYV.

This chain uses TRBV7-2 with TRBJ1-2; D might be TRBD1 (6 bases). This CDR3 has 12 residues. V lost 5 bases and J 4 bases, leaving 8 bases between the germline ends. Per germline, CDR1 SGHTA and CDR2 FQGNSA. The chain's CDR3 is CASSATGYGYTF. The CDR3 region has the DNA TGTGCCAGCAGCGCGACAGGCTATGGCTACACCTTC.

The chain couples TRBV5-1 to TRBJ1-4; 7 bases map to TRBD1. The V gene's germline CDR1 is SGHRS and CDR2 YFSETQ. With V trimmed by 2 bases and J by 8 bases, 3 bases remained unmatched. The CDR3 has 13 amino acids. The CDR3 loop reads CASSFTGDEKLFF. The DNA of the CDR3 is TGCGCCAGCAGCTTCACAGGGGACGAAAAACTGTTTTTT.

The chain employs TRBV5-1 and TRBJ2-5, with D possibly TRBD2 on 5 matching bases. This CDR3 is built from 14 residues. CDR1 SGHRS and CDR2 YFSETQ come from the germline V gene. V lost 3 bases and J lost 4, with 13 bases in between. CDR3 amino acids: CASSYGLDVETQYF. CDR3 bases: TGCGCCAGCAGCTACGGACTTGACGTAGAGACCCAGTACTTC. The full variable domain, in which reference TRBV5-1 and TRBJ2-5 provide the parts outside the CDR3, is KAGVTQTPRYLIKTRGQQVTLSCSPISGHRSVSWYQQTPGQGLQFLFEYFSETQRNKGNFPGRFSGRQFSNSRSEMNVSTLELGDSALYLCASSYGLDVETQYFGPGTRLLVL.

The V gene is TRBV5-1, the J gene TRBJ1-1, with D uncertain. Deletions cut 6 bases from V and 0 bases from J, with 9 bases between. Looked up from germline, CDR1 is SGHRS and CDR2 is YFSETQ. The CDR3 runs 13 residues. The CDR3 nucleotides are TGCGCCAGCAAGAGGGTCATGAACACTGAAGCTTTCTTT. Protein: CASKRVMNTEAFF.

The V and J genes are TRBV28 and TRBJ2-2; the D gene is possibly TRBD2 (6 bases). Germline CDR1 is MDHEN and CDR2 is SYDVKM. V was shortened by 7 bases and J by 0 bases, with 15 bases between the two germline ends. The CDR3 has 16 residues. As DNA, the CDR3 is TGTGCCAGCATCCCATCGGCGGGGACGAACACCGGGGAGCTGTTTTTT. The encoded protein is CASIPSAGTNTGELFF.